This TCR beta chain derives from a study of blood T cell repertoires in COVID-19 (dated by TCRdb to the early 2020s). For the wider study: Samples from collaborators originated in the United States, Italy and Spain and spanned both the acute and convalescent phases of COVID-19. The material from the prospective study consisted of cDNA or gDNA derived from T cells, B-cell-depleted T cells, or PBMCs. The dataset comprised deeply sampled blood TCRbeta repertoires from subjects exposed to, actively infected with, or recovered from COVID-19. The repertoires were made available in a free public database intended to serve as a resource for research on the immune response to SARS-CoV-2. Samples were obtained from the ongoing ImmuneRACE study (first 160 participants) and from some 1,300 subjects provided by 6 global collaborators. A de-identified subject ID, COVID-19 status, age in years and sex were almost always included in the sample metadata. Where available, HLA class I and class II types were taken from metadata supplied by the sample provider and were not determined by assay-based typing.

The immunoSEQ Assay, a bias-controlled multiplex PCR, was used to amplify TCRbeta CDR3 regions from genomic DNA. As for the authors' bioinformatics: Within the assay, amplification of reference gene primers was used to estimate how many nucleated cells each sample contained. To quantify the absolute abundance of each unique TCRbeta CDR3 rearrangement, sequence reads were collapsed and filtered. Productive Simpson clonality was computed per sample as the square root of Simpson's diversity index over productive rearrangements. The table comes from immuneACCESS by way of TCRdb, which keeps in-frame sequences with V and J called. Part of the clones is missing from these tables; in studies checked, under half for an unresolved V gene and the rest for unknown reasons. V and J calls and clone size come straight from that table; D and trimming were deduced from the DNA. This sample is represented by about 22,000 clones; around 90% of them were singletons. The top ten clonotypes cover 27% of the sample.

Study-level results and caveats: How much clinical and demographic metadata was included differed by source and by participant, and the metadata was provided uncurated.

Details on this clone: Its antigen is currently not known. One base away there is no much larger clone; base qualities are not given.

In Seattle, one collaborating source enrolled patients while the infection was active and tracked those patients longitudinally over the course of disease. Each collaborating institution followed its own protocols to collect whole blood in K2EDTA tubes. Collaborator samples were shipped for TCRbeta analysis as frozen whole blood, isolated PBMCs, or DNA extracted from either sample type. CDR1 GTSNPN and CDR2 SVGIG were looked up in the germline V gene (reference sequence). The CDR3 spans 11 residues, from the cysteine through the phenylalanine. The retained sequence is limited to the CDR3, 33 bases, with the frame set at the first base. Compared with germline, V lacks 8 bases and J lacks 9 bases; bases without a gene match: 9.

This sequence uses TRBV30 and TRBJ1-1; 7 central nucleotides agree with TRBD1. Sequenced material: peripheral blood. The source is a man between 70 and 80 years old with COVID-19, enrolled during active disease. The nucleotides read TGTGCCGGAGATACGACAGGGAAAGCTTTCTTT. Translated, it gives CAGDTTGKAFF.